Each of the 20 T cell receptor beta chains below was sequenced from the same sample in a study of blood T cell repertoires in COVID-19 (TCRdb year 2020). Libraries were prepared through the immunoSEQ multiplex PCR assay. In its TCRdb copy, this immuneACCESS table keeps in-frame sequences only and misses some clones. Where compared with another copy, unresolved V genes explain less than half of these, and the others have no known cause. The sample table contains approximately 470,000 clones; only one count was recorded for about nine tenths of them. Under 0.75% of the sample is held by the ten biggest clonotypes. The sequenced sample consisted of PBMCs or T cells enriched from blood (not recorded which). Receptors originate from a woman between 18 and 30 years old who had recovered from COVID-19.

This clone was detected once. This chain connects TRBV5-1 to TRBJ1-2; TRBD1 agrees at 7 bases. The trim removed 0 bases at V and 4 bases at J, leaving 6 bases unmatched. The CDR3 runs to 15 residues. Looked up from germline, CDR1 is SGHRS and CDR2 is YFSETQ. The CDR3 loop reads CASSLEARGIYGYTF. In DNA form, the CDR3 reads TGCGCCAGCAGCTTGGAGGCCAGGGGGATCTATGGCTACACCTTC.

This sequence joins TRBV19 and TRBJ2-6, with TRBD1 matching over 10 bases. The ends lost 6 bases at V and 18 bases at J; junction bases unmatched: 14. The CDR3 runs 14 residues. Germline V gives CDR1 LNHDA, CDR2 SQIVND (reference sequence). This CDR3 is CASRLTGTGVSPTF. The CDR3 DNA reads TGTGCCAGTAGGTTAACCGGGACAGGGGTGTCACCGACTTTC.

The chain recombines TRBV5-1 with TRBJ1-1; tentative D call: TRBD1 (6 bases). This CDR3 spans 14 amino acids. The V gene's germline CDR1 is SGHRS and CDR2 YFSETQ. Trimming removed 4 bases at V and 6 bases at J, with 16 bases between. CDR3 protein: CASSDRGGGPEAFF. The CDR3 DNA sequence: TGCGCCAGCAGCGATAGGGGCGGGGGGCCTGAAGCTTTCTTT.

Written as DNA, the CDR3 is TGTGCCTCGGGCGGAGGGGACCAAGAGACCCAGTACTTC. Its translation: CASGGGDQETQYF. The genes are TRBV2 and TRBJ2-5; D is perhaps TRBD2 (6 bases). V shed 11 bases and J shed 0 bases, with 13 bases lying between them. CDR3 length: 13 residues. Germline CDR1 is SNHLY and CDR2 is FYNNEI.

The gene calls are TRBV28 and TRBJ1-2, with 7 bases aligning to TRBD1. CDR3 size: 14 residues. Germline trimming cut 5 bases from V and 5 bases from J; bases unmatched to any gene: 8. The germline V gene encodes CDR1 MDHEN and CDR2 SYDVKM. The CDR3 nucleotides read TGTGCCAGCAGTCTCGGGACAGCCTTGTATGGCTACACCTTC. Residues: CASSLGTALYGYTF.

The chain joins TRBV30 to TRBJ1-1, with TRBD1 matching 7 bases. CDR1 is GTSNPN, CDR2 SVGIG, per germline (reference sequence). The length of the CDR3 is 11 residues. The junction had 3 bases not matched to a gene; V was cut back by 3 bases and J by 8 bases. Here the CDR3 reads CAWSEQGEAFF. CDR3 DNA: TGTGCCTGGAGCGAACAGGGGGAAGCTTTCTTT.

The chain carries TRBV2 and TRBJ1-1; D gene unclear. In germline, CDR1 is SNHLY, CDR2 FYNNEI. Trimming pared 10 bases from V and 8 bases from J, leaving 14 bases between. The CDR3 is made up of 11 amino acids. CDR3 sequence: CATRYGKEAFF. In DNA form, the CDR3 reads TGTGCCACCAGGTATGGCAAAGAAGCTTTCTTT.

The V call is TRBV19, the J call TRBJ1-5; D is unclear. Trimming removed 11 bases from V and 2 bases from J, with 10 bases in between. The CDR3 sequence is 12 residues long. Germline loops: CDR1 LNHDA, CDR2 SQIVND (reference sequence). The CDR3 DNA is TGTGCCTGCGGCATTGGCAATCAGCCCCAGCATTTT. Its translation is CACGIGNQPQHF.

The genes are TRBV6-5 and TRBJ1-3; possibly TRBD1 for D (5 bases). The CDR3 length is 14 residues. The germline V gene encodes CDR1 MNHEY and CDR2 SVGAGI. V was trimmed by 7 bases and J by 4 bases, leaving 14 bases between them. The CDR3 is CASTGGTRGNTIYF. CDR3 bases: TGTGCCAGCACCGGGGGGACGAGGGGAAACACCATATATTTT.

This clone came up a few times. The chain joins TRBV29-1 to TRBJ1-2, with D tentatively TRBD1 (5 bases). Trimming took 5 bases from V and 2 from J, leaving 9 bases between them. Germline loops: CDR1 SQVTM, CDR2 ANQGSEA. The CDR3 totals 12 residues. CDR3 sequence (DNA): TGCAGCGTTTTAACAGGAAACTATGGCTACACCTTC. It is translated as CSVLTGNYGYTF.

This clone was recorded once. The chain carries TRBV19 and TRBJ1-1; D perhaps matches TRBD1 (6 bases). The CDR3 loop spans 15 amino acids. Germline V gives CDR1 LNHDA, CDR2 SQIVND (reference sequence). The V gene lost 3 bases and the J gene lost 0 bases, with 11 bases spanning the gap. The CDR3 spells CASSMGGAMNTEAFF. The CDR3 DNA follows: TGTGCCAGTAGTATGGGGGGGGCGATGAACACTGAAGCTTTCTTT.

The chain employs TRBV7-9 and TRBJ2-2; maybe TRBD2 (6 bases). Trimming left V 5 bases short and J 0 bases short, with 16 bases between. The CDR3 spans 17 residues. Germline CDR1 reads SEHNR; CDR2 reads FQNEAQ (reference sequence). The CDR3 here is CASSRPPGTSNTGELFF. The CDR3 DNA reads TGTGCCAGCAGCCGACCCCCCGGGACTTCGAACACCGGGGAGCTGTTTTTT.

The chain carries TRBV2 and TRBJ1-4; no clear D gene. CDR1 is SNHLY and CDR2 is FYNNEI in the germline V gene. CDR3 size: 12 residues. V shed 6 bases and J shed 7 bases, with 9 bases lying between them. The CDR3 DNA reads as TGTGCCAGCAGCTGGGCCGCTGAAAAACTGTTTTTT. Its translation is CASSWAAEKLFF.

The V and J genes are TRBV7-2 and TRBJ1-6; D is unresolved. The CDR3 sequence is 18 residues long. V dropped 2 bases and J dropped 5 bases, with 19 bases sitting between them. Germline V CDR1 and CDR2: SGHTA, FQGNSA. The CDR3 sequence: CASSLRPLTTTNNSPLHF. CDR3 in DNA: TGTGCCAGCAGCTTACGGCCCCTTACCACCACTAATAATTCACCCCTCCACTTT.

The table lists this clone with a count of one. The gene calls are TRBV19 and TRBJ1-6; D remains unclear. Per the germline V gene, CDR1 is LNHDA and CDR2 is SQIVND (reference sequence). With 4 bases removed from V and 3 bases from J, the gap between germline ends came to 16 bases. This CDR3 region has 17 residues. CDR3 coding DNA: TGTGCCAGTAGTACCGGTGAGGACGGACTCTATAATTCACCCCTCCACTTT. Translated, it gives CASSTGEDGLYNSPLHF.

Remarks on this clone: A read error may explain this, as a much larger clone is one base away. V is TRBV10-2 and J is TRBJ1-2, with 7 bases lining up with TRBD1. Germline CDR1 is WSHSY and CDR2 is SAAADI. CDR3 length: 14 residues. J gave up 8 bases and V 1 base, and 7 bases lay outside the gene matches. The CDR3 nucleotides read TGCGCCAGCAGTGAGTTGGTAAGAGGGGGCGGCTACACCTTC. It is translated as CASSELVRGGGYTF.

The chain joins TRBV18 to TRBJ2-4, with TRBD1 matching over 7 bases. The length of the CDR3 is 14 residues. V dropped 6 bases and J dropped 5; count of bases not matched to a gene: 7. From germline, CDR1 is KGHSH and CDR2 LQKENI. The CDR3 loop reads CASSADRRENIQYF. CDR3 bases: TGTGCCAGCTCCGCGGACAGGCGAGAAAACATTCAGTACTTC.

This rearrangement joins TRBV29-1 to TRBJ1-1; the match to TRBD1 covers 7 bases. Germline V gene lookup returns CDR1 SQVTM and CDR2 ANQGSEA. The CDR3 spans 14 residues. The V segment lost 0 bases and the J segment 11 bases; nucleotides outside the gene matches: 12. In nucleotides, the CDR3 is TGCAGCGTTGAAGATATTAGTAGGGCAGGGGGGGCTTTCTTT. This translates into CSVEDISRAGGAFF.

The chain joins TRBV24-1 to TRBJ1-6; unclear D gene. CDR1 and CDR2 from the germline V gene are KGHDR and SFDVKD. The germline V and J ends were trimmed by 7 bases and 0 bases, with 33 bases remaining between them. This CDR3 has 23 amino acids. CDR3 nucleotide sequence: TGTGCCACCAGCCGTCTGTGGTTGGCTGAACATTATCGAACCAGCTCCTATAATTCACCCCTCCACTTT. Translated: CATSRLWLAEHYRTSSYNSPLHF.

This clone has a single count. This rearrangement joins TRBV18 to TRBJ1-1; D is unclear. CDR1 and CDR2 (germline): KGHSH, LQKENI. The CDR3 has 18 amino acids. Trimming took 2 bases from V and 5 from J, leaving 24 bases between them. The CDR3: CASSPNLPNKKHGTEAFF. CDR3 nucleotide sequence: TGTGCCAGCTCACCAAATCTGCCGAATAAGAAACACGGGACTGAAGCTTTCTTT.